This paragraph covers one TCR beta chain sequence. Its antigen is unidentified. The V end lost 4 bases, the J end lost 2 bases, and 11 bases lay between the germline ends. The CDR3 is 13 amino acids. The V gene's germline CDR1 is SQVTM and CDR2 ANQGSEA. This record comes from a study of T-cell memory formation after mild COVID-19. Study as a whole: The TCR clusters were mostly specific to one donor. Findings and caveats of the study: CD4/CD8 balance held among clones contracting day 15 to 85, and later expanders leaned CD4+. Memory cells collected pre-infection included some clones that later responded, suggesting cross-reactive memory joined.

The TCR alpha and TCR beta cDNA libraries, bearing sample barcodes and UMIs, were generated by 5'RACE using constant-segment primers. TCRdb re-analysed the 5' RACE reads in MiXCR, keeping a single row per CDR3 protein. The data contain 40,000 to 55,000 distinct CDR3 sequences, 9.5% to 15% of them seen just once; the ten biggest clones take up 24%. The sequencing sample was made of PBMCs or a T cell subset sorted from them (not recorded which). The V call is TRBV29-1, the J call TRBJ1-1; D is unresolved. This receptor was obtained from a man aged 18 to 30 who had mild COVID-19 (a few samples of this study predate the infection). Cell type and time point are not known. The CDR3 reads CSVGKGSNTEAFF. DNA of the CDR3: TGCAGCGTTGGAAAGGGATCTAACACTGAAGCTTTCTTT.